The sequence of this T cell receptor beta chain was determined in a study of blood T cell repertoires in COVID-19. About the research overall: Spain, Italy and the United States supplied samples that represented acute and convalescent COVID-19. PBMCs, B-cell-depleted T cells, or T cells were the source of the cDNA or gDNA that made up the material.

In terms of age and location, participants ranged from roughly 18 to 95 years and lived in around 22 US areas. Germline assignment: CDR1 LNHDA and CDR2 SQIVND (reference sequence). This CDR3 has 12 amino acids. The germline V and J ends were trimmed by 5 bases and 13 bases, with 14 bases remaining between them. This table comes from immunoSEQ multiplex PCR, and its TCRdb copy is limited to in-frame clones, with some not included. The sample includes around 280,000 clones, roughly 90% of them seen just once. V usage is TRBV19 and J usage is TRBJ1-4, with a weak D call TRBD1 (5 bases). The clonotype originates from a young woman with acute COVID-19. Sample: PBMCs or T cells enriched from blood (not recorded which). In nucleotides, the CDR3 is TGTGCCAGTAGTGCCAGATCCAGGGTACTGTTTTTT. Translation gives CASSARSRVLFF.